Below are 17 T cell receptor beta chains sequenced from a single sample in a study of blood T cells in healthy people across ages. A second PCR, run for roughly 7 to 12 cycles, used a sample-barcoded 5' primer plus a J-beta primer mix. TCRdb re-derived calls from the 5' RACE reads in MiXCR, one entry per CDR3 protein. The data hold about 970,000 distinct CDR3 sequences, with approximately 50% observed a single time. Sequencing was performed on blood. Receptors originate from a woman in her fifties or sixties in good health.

The CDR3 protein is CASSQSISRYEQFF. The CDR3 DNA sequence: TGTGCCAGCAGCCAATCGATCAGCCGTTATGAGCAGTTCTTC. The rearrangement uses TRBV16 and TRBJ2-1; D uncertain. CDR1 and CDR2 (germline): KGHSY, FQNENV. CDR3 length: 14 amino acids. The V end was cut by 0 bases, the J end by 8 bases, with 11 bases between.

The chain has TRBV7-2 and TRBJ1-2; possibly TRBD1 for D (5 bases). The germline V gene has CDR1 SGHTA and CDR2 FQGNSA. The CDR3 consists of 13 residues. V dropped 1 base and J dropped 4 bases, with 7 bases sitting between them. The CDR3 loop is CASSLVTAYGYTF. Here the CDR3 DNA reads TGTGCCAGCAGCTTAGTGACAGCCTATGGCTACACCTTC.

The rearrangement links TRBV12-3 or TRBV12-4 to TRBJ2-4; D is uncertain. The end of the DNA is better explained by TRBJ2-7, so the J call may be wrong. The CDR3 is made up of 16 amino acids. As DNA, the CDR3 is TGTGCCAGCAGTTTTCGGGCAGGCTCAAGCTCCTACGAGCAGTACTTC. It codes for CASSFRAGSSSYEQYF.

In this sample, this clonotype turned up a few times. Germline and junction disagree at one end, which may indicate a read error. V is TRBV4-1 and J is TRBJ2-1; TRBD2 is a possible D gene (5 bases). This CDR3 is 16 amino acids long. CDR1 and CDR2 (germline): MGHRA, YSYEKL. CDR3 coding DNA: TGTGCCAGCAGCCAAGTCTTAGCGAGCTCCTACAATGAGCAGTTCTTC. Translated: CASSQVLASSYNEQFF.

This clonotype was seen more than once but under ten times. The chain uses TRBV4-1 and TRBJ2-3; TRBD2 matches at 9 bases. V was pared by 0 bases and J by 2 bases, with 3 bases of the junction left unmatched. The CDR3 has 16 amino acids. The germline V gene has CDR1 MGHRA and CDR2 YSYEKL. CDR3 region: CASSQETSGFTDTQYF. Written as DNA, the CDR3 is TGCGCCAGCAGCCAAGAGACTAGCGGCTTCACAGATACGCAGTATTTT.

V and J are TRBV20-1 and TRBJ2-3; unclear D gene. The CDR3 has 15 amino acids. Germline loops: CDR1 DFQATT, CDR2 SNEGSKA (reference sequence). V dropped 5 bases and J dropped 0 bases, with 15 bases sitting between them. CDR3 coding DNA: TGCAGTGCTCAAACGGTTGAGGCCAGCACAGATACGCAGTATTTT. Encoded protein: CSAQTVEASTDTQYF.

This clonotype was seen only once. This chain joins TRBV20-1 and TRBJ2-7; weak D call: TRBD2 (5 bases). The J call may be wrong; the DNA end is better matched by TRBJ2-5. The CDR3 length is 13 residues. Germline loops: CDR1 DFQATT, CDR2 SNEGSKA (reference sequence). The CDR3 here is CSARAERRETQYF. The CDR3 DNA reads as TGCAGTGCTAGAGCTGAGCGGCGGGAGACCCAGTACTTC.

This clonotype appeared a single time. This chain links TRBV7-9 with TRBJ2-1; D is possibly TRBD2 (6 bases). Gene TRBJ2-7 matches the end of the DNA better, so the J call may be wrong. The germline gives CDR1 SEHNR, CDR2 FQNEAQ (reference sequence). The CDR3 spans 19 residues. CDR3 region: CASSPLGFGGIASYNEQYF. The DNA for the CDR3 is TGTGCCAGCAGCCCCCTCGGGTTTGGCGGGATCGCCTCCTACAATGAGCAGTACTTC.

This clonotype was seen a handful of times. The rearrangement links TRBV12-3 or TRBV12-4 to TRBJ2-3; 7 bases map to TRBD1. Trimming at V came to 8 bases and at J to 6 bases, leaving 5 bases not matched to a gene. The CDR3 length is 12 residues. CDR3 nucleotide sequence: TGTGCCAGCGGGATACAGGGGGATACGCAGTATTTT. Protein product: CASGIQGDTQYF.

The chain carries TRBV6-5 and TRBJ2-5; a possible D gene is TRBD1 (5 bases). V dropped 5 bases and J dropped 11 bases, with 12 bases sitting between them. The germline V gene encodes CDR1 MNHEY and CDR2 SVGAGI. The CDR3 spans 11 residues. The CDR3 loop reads CASSPGLRQYF. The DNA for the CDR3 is TGTGCCAGCAGTCCAGGGTTGCGGCAGTACTTC.

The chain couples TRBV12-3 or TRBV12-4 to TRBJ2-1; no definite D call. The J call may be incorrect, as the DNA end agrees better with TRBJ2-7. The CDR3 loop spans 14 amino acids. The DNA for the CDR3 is TGTGCCAGCAGCCACACACGCTCCTACAATGAGCAGTACTTC. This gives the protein CASSHTRSYNEQYF.

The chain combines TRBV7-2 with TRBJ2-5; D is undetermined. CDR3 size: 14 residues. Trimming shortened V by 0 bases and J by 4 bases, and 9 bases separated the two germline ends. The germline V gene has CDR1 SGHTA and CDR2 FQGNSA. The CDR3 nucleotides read TGTGCCAGCAGCTTAGCGCTTCACTTAGAGACCCAGTACTTC. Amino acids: CASSLALHLETQYF. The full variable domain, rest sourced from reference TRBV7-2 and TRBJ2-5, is GAGVSQSPSNKVTEKGKDVELRCDPISGHTALYWYRQSLGQGLEFLIYFQGNSAPDKSGLPSDRFSAERTGGSVSTLTIQRTQQEDSAVYLCASSLALHLETQYFGPGTRLLVL.

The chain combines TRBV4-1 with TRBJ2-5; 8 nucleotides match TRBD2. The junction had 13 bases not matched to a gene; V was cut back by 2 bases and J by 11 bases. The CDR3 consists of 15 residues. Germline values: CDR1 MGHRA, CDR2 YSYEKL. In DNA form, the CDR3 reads TGCGCCAGCAGCCAAATTTTCGGGACTAGGGGAGAGCAGTACTTC. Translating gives CASSQIFGTRGEQYF.

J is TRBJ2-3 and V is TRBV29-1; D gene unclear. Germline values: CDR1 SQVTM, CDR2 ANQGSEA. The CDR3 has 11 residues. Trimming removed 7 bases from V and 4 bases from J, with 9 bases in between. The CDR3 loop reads CSGDLPDTQYF. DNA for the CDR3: TGCAGCGGTGATCTTCCAGATACGCAGTATTTT.

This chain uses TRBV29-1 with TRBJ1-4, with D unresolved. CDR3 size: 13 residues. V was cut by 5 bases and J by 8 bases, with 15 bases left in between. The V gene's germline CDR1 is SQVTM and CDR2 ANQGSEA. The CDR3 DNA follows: TGCAGCGTTCGTCAGCCCCCCAGGGAAAAACTGTTTTTT. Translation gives CSVRQPPREKLFF.

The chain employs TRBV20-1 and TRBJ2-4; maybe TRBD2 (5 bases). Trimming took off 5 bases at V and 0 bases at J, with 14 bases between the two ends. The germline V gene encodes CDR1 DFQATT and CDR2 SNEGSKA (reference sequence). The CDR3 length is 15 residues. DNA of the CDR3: TGCAGTGCTCGCCAAACTAGTTTAGCCAAAAACATTCAGTACTTC. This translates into CSARQTSLAKNIQYF.

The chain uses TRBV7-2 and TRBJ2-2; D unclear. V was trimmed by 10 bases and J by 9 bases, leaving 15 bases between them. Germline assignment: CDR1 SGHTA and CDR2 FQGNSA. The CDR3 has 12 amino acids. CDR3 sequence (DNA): TGTGCCAACGACCTGGAGACCCGGGAGCTGTTTTTT. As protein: CANDLETRELFF.